The entry below describes one T cell receptor (beta chain). These data belong to a study of identical twins. TCRdb re-derived calls from the 5' RACE reads in MiXCR, one entry per CDR3 protein. The sample carries 400,000 to 550,000 distinct CDR3 sequences, more than 20% recorded once. The data also belong to a second study, concerning T cells expressing NK-cell markers. Per that paper: Five or six donors showed dominant NKG2C+ clonotypes comprising roughly 1.0-7.5% of their CD8+ T cells. Specificity for HCMV among expanded NKG2C+ T cell clones was not established.

The sequenced material came from CD4+ T cells sorted from blood. The source is a young woman in good health.

CDR3 protein: CASSDWSGEQFF. In nucleotides, the CDR3 is TGTGCCAGCAGTGACTGGAGCGGGGAGCAGTTCTTC. The chain recombines TRBV6-4 with TRBJ2-1; possible D gene TRBD2, 6 bases. From germline, CDR1 is MRHNA and CDR2 SNTAGT. The CDR3 runs 12 residues. V was clipped by 1 base and J by 10 bases, with 8 bases between them.